A single T cell receptor beta chain is shown here with its context. The germline V and J ends were trimmed by 2 bases and 2 bases, with 9 bases remaining between them. Germline loops: CDR1 MNHEY, CDR2 SMNVEV (reference sequence). This CDR3 spans 15 amino acids. The sample belongs to a study of liver allograft versus peripheral blood T cells. Study details: Transplanted livers and recipients' peripheral blood had their T cell receptor repertoires compared.

TCRdb passed the reads through MiXCR, listing each CDR3 protein once. The sample gives about 13,000 distinct CDR3 sequences, under 20% of which show up once; under 15% is in the top ten. The V and J genes are TRBV27 and TRBJ2-2, with D unresolved. This receptor was taken from a human patient who had a liver transplant. Some T cells may be transferred from the graft donor. The CDR3 region has the DNA TGTGCCAGCAGTTTACTTTACCTAAACACCGGGGAGCTGTTTTTT. Translating gives CASSLLYLNTGELFF.